The clone carrying this TCR beta chain was detected only a few times. This sample stems from a study of T cells after yellow fever vaccination. UMIs were added to TCR cDNA along with a universal primer site when it was made by 5'RACE template switching. TCRdb reprocessed the 5' RACE reads with MiXCR, giving one entry per CDR3 protein. This table holds some 600,000 distinct CDR3 sequences, around an eighth found once. V shed 5 bases and J shed 1 base, with 17 bases lying between them. The germline V gene encodes CDR1 LGHNA and CDR2 YNFKEQ. The CDR3 consists of 16 residues. The rearrangement links TRBV4-2 to TRBJ1-1; possible D gene TRBD1, 5 bases. The sequence came from a man younger than 40 who received the YFV17D yellow fever vaccine. The sample was PBMCs, taken on the day of the yellow fever booster vaccination. In nucleotides, the CDR3 is TGTGCCAGCAGCTTACAGGTTGGGGAAGGGAACACTGAAGCTTTCTTT. This codes for CASSLQVGEGNTEAFF.